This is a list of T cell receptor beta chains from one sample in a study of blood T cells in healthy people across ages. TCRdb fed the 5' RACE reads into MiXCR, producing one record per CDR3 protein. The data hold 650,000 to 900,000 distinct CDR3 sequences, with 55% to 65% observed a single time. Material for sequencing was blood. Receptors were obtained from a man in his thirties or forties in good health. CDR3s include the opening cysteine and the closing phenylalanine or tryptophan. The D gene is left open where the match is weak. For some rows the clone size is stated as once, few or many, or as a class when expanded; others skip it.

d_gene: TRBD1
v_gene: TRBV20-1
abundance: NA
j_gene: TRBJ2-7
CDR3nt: TGCAGTGCTAGAGTCCGGACAGGGGTGGGCGAGCAGTACTTC
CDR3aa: CSARVRTGVGEQYF

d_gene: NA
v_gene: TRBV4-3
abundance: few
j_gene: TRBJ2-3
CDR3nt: TGCGCCAGCAGCCCCCCACAGAGACAAGATACGCAGTATTTT
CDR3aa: CASSPPQRQDTQYF

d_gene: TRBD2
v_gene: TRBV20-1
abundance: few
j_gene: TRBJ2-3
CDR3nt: TGCAGTGCTACAAGCGGGGGATTCACAGATACGCAGTATTTT
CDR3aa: CSATSGGFTDTQYF

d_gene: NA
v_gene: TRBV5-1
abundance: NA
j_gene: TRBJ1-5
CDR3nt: TGCGCCAGCAGCTTGGGCAATACTGGGGGTCAGCCCCAGCATTTT
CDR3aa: CASSLGNTGGQPQHF

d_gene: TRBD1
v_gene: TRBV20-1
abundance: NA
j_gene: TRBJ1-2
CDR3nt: TGCAGTGCTCCCCCAGGGGGCGGAGATGGTGGCTACACCTTC
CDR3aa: CSAPPGGGDGGYTF

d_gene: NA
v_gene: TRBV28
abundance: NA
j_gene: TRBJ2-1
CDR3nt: TGTGCCAGCAGGGGAATCCACTCCTACAATGAGCAGTTCTTC
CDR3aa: CASRGIHSYNEQFF

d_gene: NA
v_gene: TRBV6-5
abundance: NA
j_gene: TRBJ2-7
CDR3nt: TGTGCCAGCAGTTACGGCGACACGTTATCCTACGAGCAGTACTTC
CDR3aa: CASSYGDTLSYEQYF

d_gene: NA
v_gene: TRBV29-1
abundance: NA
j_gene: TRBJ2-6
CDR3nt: TGCAGCGTTGCGACGTTGGGATCTGGGGCCAACGTCCTGACTTTC
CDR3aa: CSVATLGSGANVLTF

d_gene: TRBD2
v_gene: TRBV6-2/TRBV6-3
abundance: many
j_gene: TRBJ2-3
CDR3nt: TGTGCCAGCAGTTATAATAAAGGCGGGGGGAACCACGGTACGCAGTATTTT
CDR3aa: CASSYNKGGGNHGTQYF

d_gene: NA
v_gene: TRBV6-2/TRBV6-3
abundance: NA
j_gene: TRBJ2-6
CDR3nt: TGTGCCAGCAGTTCTCTCGGGAGTGGGGGGGCCAACGTCCTGACTTTC
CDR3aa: CASSSLGSGGANVLTF

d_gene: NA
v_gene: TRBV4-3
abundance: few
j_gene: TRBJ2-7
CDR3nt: TGCGCCAGCAGCCCCATGCGGGGAGGCGAGCAGTACTTC
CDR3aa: CASSPMRGGEQYF

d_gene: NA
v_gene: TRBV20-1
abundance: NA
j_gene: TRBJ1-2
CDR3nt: TGCAGTGCTCCGGGGGGAAACTATGGCTACACCTTC
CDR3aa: CSAPGGNYGYTF

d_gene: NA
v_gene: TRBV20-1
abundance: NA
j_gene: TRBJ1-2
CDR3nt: TGCAGTGCTAGGGAGGGTGTCCCTAACTATGGCTACACCTTC
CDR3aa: CSAREGVPNYGYTF

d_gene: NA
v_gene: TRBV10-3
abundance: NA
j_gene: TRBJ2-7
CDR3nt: TGTGCCATCAGTGAGGGCAACAGGGACGAGCAGTACTTC
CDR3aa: CAISEGNRDEQYF

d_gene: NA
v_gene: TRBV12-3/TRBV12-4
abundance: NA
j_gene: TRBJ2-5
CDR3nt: TGTGCCAGCAGTTTCCCACGGCGGGAAGAGACCCAGTACTTC
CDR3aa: CASSFPRREETQYF

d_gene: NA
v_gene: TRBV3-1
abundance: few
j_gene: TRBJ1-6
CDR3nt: TGTGCCAGCAGCCAAGGTTGGACAGTTAATTCACCCCTCCACTTT
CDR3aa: CASSQGWTVNSPLHF

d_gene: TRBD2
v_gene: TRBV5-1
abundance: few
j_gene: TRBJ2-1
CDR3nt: TGCGCCAGCAGCTTGGAGCCCCTCTCCACTAGCGGACTCTGGAATGAGCAGTTCTTC
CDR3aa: CASSLEPLSTSGLWNEQFF

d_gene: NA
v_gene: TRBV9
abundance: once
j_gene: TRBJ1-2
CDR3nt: TGTGCCAGCAGCGCCCGGGTTTGGGGCGATGGCTACACCTTC
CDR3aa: CASSARVWGDGYTF